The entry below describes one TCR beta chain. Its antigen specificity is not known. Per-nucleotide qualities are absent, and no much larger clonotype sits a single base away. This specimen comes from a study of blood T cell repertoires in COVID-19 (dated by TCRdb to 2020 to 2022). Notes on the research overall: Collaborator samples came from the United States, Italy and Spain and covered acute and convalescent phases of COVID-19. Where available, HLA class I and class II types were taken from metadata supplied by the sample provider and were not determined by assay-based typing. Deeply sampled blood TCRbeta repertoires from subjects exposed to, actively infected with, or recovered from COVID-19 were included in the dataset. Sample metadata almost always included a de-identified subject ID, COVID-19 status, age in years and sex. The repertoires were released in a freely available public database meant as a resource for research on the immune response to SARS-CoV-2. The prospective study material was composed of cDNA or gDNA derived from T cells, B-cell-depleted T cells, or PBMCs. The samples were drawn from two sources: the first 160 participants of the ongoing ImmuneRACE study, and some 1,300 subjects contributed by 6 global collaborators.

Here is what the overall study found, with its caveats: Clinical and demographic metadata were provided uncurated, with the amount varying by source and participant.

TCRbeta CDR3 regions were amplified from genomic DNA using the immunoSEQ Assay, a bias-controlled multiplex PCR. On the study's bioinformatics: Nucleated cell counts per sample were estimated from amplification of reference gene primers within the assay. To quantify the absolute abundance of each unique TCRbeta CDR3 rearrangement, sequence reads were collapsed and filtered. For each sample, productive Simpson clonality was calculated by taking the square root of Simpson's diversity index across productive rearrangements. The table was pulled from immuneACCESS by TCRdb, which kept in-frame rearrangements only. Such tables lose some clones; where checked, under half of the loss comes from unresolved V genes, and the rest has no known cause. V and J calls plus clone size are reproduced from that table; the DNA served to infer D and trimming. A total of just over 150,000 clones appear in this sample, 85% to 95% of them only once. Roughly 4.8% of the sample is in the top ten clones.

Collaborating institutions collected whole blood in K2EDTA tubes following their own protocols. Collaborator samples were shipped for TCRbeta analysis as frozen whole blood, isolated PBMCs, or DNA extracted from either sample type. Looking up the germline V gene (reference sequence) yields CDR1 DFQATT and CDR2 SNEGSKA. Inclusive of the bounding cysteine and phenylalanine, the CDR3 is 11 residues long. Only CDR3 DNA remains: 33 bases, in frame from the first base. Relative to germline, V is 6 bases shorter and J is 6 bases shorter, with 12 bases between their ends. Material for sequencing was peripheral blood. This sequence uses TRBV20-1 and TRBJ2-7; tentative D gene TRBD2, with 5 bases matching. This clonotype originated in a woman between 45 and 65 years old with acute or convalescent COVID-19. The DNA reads TGCAGTGCCCTGGGAGCTCCCGAGCAGTACTTC. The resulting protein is CSALGAPEQYF.